This is a list of T cell receptor beta chains from one sample in a study of technical replicates of blood from a few donors. The assay was immunoSEQ multiplex PCR, and TCRdb's table has in-frame clones only and misses some. The table lists about 80,000 clones, roughly nine tenths of them singletons. The sequencing input was T cells isolated from PBMCs. The receptor source for this set is a human donor in good health. Each CDR3 is given with its conserved first and last residue. The order of the fields is clone size, J gene, V gene, D gene, CDR3 protein, CDR3 DNA. The D gene is left open where the match is weak. Clone size is stated in some rows and not others, as once, few, many or a class when expanded.

clone_size: NA
j_call: TRBJ1-1
v_call: TRBV2
d_call: NA
cdr3_aa: CARVGARGTEAFF
cdr3_nt: TGTGCCAGGGTCGGGGCGAGGGGGACTGAAGCTTTCTTT

clone_size: NA
j_call: TRBJ2-5
v_call: TRBV18
d_call: NA
cdr3_aa: CASSPFAGGEETQYF
cdr3_nt: TGTGCCAGCTCACCGTTTGCGGGTGGCGAGGAGACCCAGTACTTC

clone_size: NA
j_call: TRBJ2-7
v_call: TRBV5-3
d_call: TRBD1
cdr3_aa: CARSSVPDRAYEQYF
cdr3_nt: TGTGCCAGAAGCTCCGTCCCGGACAGGGCCTACGAGCAGTACTTC

clone_size: NA
j_call: TRBJ2-2
v_call: TRBV7-9
d_call: NA
cdr3_aa: CASSLLPAGELFF
cdr3_nt: TGTGCCAGCAGCTTACTACCCGCCGGGGAGCTGTTTTTT

clone_size: NA
j_call: TRBJ1-5
v_call: TRBV2
d_call: TRBD1
cdr3_aa: CASSGQGLNQPQHF
cdr3_nt: TGTGCCAGCAGTGGACAGGGTCTGAATCAGCCCCAGCATTTT

clone_size: NA
j_call: TRBJ1-2
v_call: TRBV19
d_call: TRBD1
cdr3_aa: CASSQTGRDGYTF
cdr3_nt: TGTGCCAGTAGTCAGACAGGGAGAGATGGCTACACCTTC

clone_size: NA
j_call: TRBJ2-7
v_call: TRBV9
d_call: TRBD2
cdr3_aa: CASSVALAGAAYEQYF
cdr3_nt: TGTGCCAGCAGCGTAGCTCTAGCGGGAGCCGCCTACGAGCAGTACTTC

clone_size: NA
j_call: TRBJ2-1
v_call: TRBV7-9
d_call: NA
cdr3_aa: CASSLERNRYNEQFF
cdr3_nt: TGTGCCAGCAGCTTAGAACGCAACCGGTACAATGAGCAGTTCTTC

clone_size: NA
j_call: TRBJ2-2
v_call: TRBV7-9
d_call: NA
cdr3_aa: CASSHQTGPNTGELFF
cdr3_nt: TGTGCCAGCAGCCACCAGACAGGCCCGAACACCGGGGAGCTGTTTTTT

clone_size: NA
j_call: TRBJ2-5
v_call: TRBV6-6
d_call: NA
cdr3_aa: CASNQGPQETQYF
cdr3_nt: TGTGCCAGCAATCAGGGGCCGCAAGAGACCCAGTACTTC

clone_size: NA
j_call: TRBJ1-5
v_call: TRBV2
d_call: NA
cdr3_aa: CASSTRGGVSQPQHF
cdr3_nt: TGTGCCAGCAGTACGAGGGGAGGGGTAAGTCAGCCCCAGCATTTT

clone_size: NA
j_call: TRBJ2-5
v_call: TRBV7-9
d_call: NA
cdr3_aa: CASSTGHPRETQYF
cdr3_nt: TGTGCCAGCAGCACGGGACACCCACGGGAGACCCAGTACTTC

clone_size: NA
j_call: TRBJ2-6
v_call: TRBV27
d_call: TRBD1
cdr3_aa: CASSSRNRGRYPGANVLTF
cdr3_nt: TGTGCCAGCAGTTCTCGAAACAGGGGAAGGTATCCTGGGGCCAACGTCCTGACTTTC

clone_size: NA
j_call: TRBJ2-1
v_call: TRBV9
d_call: TRBD2
cdr3_aa: CASSVALAGSEQFF
cdr3_nt: TGTGCCAGCAGCGTAGCTTTAGCGGGAAGTGAGCAGTTCTTC

clone_size: NA
j_call: TRBJ2-2
v_call: TRBV18
d_call: TRBD1
cdr3_aa: CASSPSTGTGGTGELFF
cdr3_nt: TGTGCCAGCTCACCATCAACCGGGACAGGGGGGACCGGGGAGCTGTTTTTT

clone_size: NA
j_call: TRBJ1-4
v_call: TRBV7-9
d_call: NA
cdr3_aa: CASSREGLSNEKLFF
cdr3_nt: TGTGCCAGCAGCCGGGAGGGCCTATCTAATGAAAAACTGTTTTTT

clone_size: NA
j_call: TRBJ1-5
v_call: TRBV6-5
d_call: NA
cdr3_aa: CASSLPNQPQHF
cdr3_nt: TGTGCCAGCAGCCTCCCTAATCAGCCCCAGCATTTT

clone_size: NA
j_call: TRBJ1-2
v_call: TRBV6-5
d_call: NA
cdr3_aa: CASPPGVLDYGYTF
cdr3_nt: TGTGCCAGCCCCCCAGGGGTTTTAGACTATGGCTACACCTTC

clone_size: NA
j_call: TRBJ1-2
v_call: TRBV30
d_call: NA
cdr3_aa: CAWTKNYGYTF
cdr3_nt: TGTGCCTGGACAAAAAACTATGGCTACACCTTC

clone_size: NA
j_call: TRBJ2-5
v_call: TRBV14
d_call: TRBD2
cdr3_aa: CASSPRLWLAAETQYF
cdr3_nt: TGTGCCAGCAGCCCGAGGCTTTGGCTAGCGGCCGAAACCCAGTACTTC

clone_size: once
j_call: TRBJ2-1
v_call: TRBV4-3
d_call: NA
cdr3_aa: CASSQMEGSSYNEQFF
cdr3_nt: TGCGCCAGCAGCCAAATGGAGGGAAGCTCCTACAATGAGCAGTTCTTC

clone_size: NA
j_call: TRBJ2-3
v_call: TRBV5-4
d_call: TRBD2
cdr3_aa: CASSPTYSGSRYF
cdr3_nt: TGTGCCAGCAGCCCGACCTATAGCGGGAGCAGGTATTTT

clone_size: NA
j_call: TRBJ2-7
v_call: TRBV25-1
d_call: NA
cdr3_aa: CASSEPQSPYEQYF
cdr3_nt: TGTGCCAGCAGTGAGCCACAGTCTCCCTACGAGCAGTACTTC

clone_size: many
j_call: TRBJ2-1
v_call: TRBV2
d_call: TRBD2
cdr3_aa: CASSERWLAGPSRFF
cdr3_nt: TGTGCCAGCAGTGAACGGTGGCTAGCGGGTCCATCCCGGTTCTTC

clone_size: NA
j_call: TRBJ2-2
v_call: TRBV7-9
d_call: TRBD1
cdr3_aa: CASSRGTGDAGELFF
cdr3_nt: TGTGCCAGCAGCAGGGGGACAGGGGATGCCGGGGAGCTGTTTTTT

clone_size: NA
j_call: TRBJ2-1
v_call: TRBV19
d_call: TRBD1
cdr3_aa: CASSIRWTGGTNEQFF
cdr3_nt: TGTGCCAGTAGTATAAGGTGGACAGGGGGCACCAATGAGCAGTTCTTC

clone_size: NA
j_call: TRBJ2-7
v_call: TRBV7-9
d_call: NA
cdr3_aa: CASSLQGLTYEQYF
cdr3_nt: TGTGCCAGCAGCTTACAAGGACTAACCTACGAGCAGTACTTC

clone_size: NA
j_call: TRBJ1-5
v_call: TRBV9
d_call: NA
cdr3_aa: CASSVADSNQPQHF
cdr3_nt: TGTGCCAGCAGCGTAGCAGACTCGAATCAGCCCCAGCATTTT

clone_size: NA
j_call: TRBJ1-1
v_call: TRBV27
d_call: NA
cdr3_aa: CASSSTVNTEAFF
cdr3_nt: TGTGCCAGCAGTTCTACAGTGAACACTGAAGCTTTCTTT

clone_size: NA
j_call: TRBJ1-1
v_call: TRBV11-2
d_call: TRBD1
cdr3_aa: CASSLASRGDMNTEAFF
cdr3_nt: TGTGCCAGCAGCTTAGCTTCCAGGGGGGACATGAACACTGAAGCTTTCTTT

clone_size: NA
j_call: TRBJ2-3
v_call: TRBV10-3
d_call: TRBD1
cdr3_aa: CAISESDRDTDTQYF
cdr3_nt: TGTGCCATCAGTGAGTCCGACAGGGACACAGATACGCAGTATTTT

clone_size: NA
j_call: TRBJ1-2
v_call: TRBV20-1
d_call: NA
cdr3_aa: CSGGVYGYTF
cdr3_nt: TGCAGTGGGGGAGTCTATGGCTACACCTTC

clone_size: NA
j_call: TRBJ2-1
v_call: TRBV5-1
d_call: TRBD2
cdr3_aa: CASRLPGASGVHEQFF
cdr3_nt: TGCGCCAGCAGACTTCCGGGGGCTAGCGGGGTGCATGAGCAGTTCTTC

clone_size: NA
j_call: TRBJ2-1
v_call: TRBV30
d_call: TRBD2
cdr3_aa: CASREGPFDEQFF
cdr3_nt: TGTGCCTCACGGGAGGGCCCTTTCGATGAGCAGTTCTTC

clone_size: once
j_call: TRBJ1-5
v_call: TRBV19
d_call: NA
cdr3_aa: CASKGLSNQPQHF
cdr3_nt: TGTGCCAGTAAGGGGCTCAGCAATCAGCCCCAGCATTTT

clone_size: NA
j_call: TRBJ1-5
v_call: TRBV2
d_call: NA
cdr3_aa: CAKGEGNQPQHF
cdr3_nt: TGTGCCAAAGGGGAGGGCAATCAGCCCCAGCATTTT

clone_size: NA
j_call: TRBJ1-4
v_call: TRBV10-3
d_call: NA
cdr3_aa: CAISERGGEKLFF
cdr3_nt: TGTGCCATCAGTGAGAGGGGGGGTGAAAAACTGTTTTTT

clone_size: NA
j_call: TRBJ2-7
v_call: TRBV30
d_call: TRBD2
cdr3_aa: CASKTSGRYEQYF
cdr3_nt: TGTGCCTCGAAGACTAGCGGGAGATACGAGCAGTACTTC

clone_size: NA
j_call: TRBJ1-4
v_call: TRBV9
d_call: NA
cdr3_aa: CASSVDTNEKLFF
cdr3_nt: TGTGCCAGCAGCGTAGATACAAATGAAAAACTGTTTTTT

clone_size: NA
j_call: TRBJ1-2
v_call: TRBV14
d_call: TRBD1
cdr3_aa: CASSQVVSGTGDGYTF
cdr3_nt: TGTGCCAGCAGCCAAGTAGTTTCTGGGACAGGGGATGGCTACACCTTC

clone_size: NA
j_call: TRBJ1-4
v_call: TRBV9
d_call: NA
cdr3_aa: CASSVGQFNEKLFF
cdr3_nt: TGTGCCAGCAGCGTAGGTCAGTTTAATGAAAAACTGTTTTTT

clone_size: NA
j_call: TRBJ2-3
v_call: TRBV15
d_call: TRBD1
cdr3_aa: CATSREGTGGSDTQYF
cdr3_nt: TGTGCCACCAGCAGAGAGGGGACAGGGGGTTCGGATACGCAGTATTTT

clone_size: NA
j_call: TRBJ2-5
v_call: TRBV21-1
d_call: NA
cdr3_aa: CASSHSRGQGIDETQYF
cdr3_nt: TGTGCCAGCAGCCACTCAAGGGGACAGGGGATTGATGAGACCCAGTACTTC

clone_size: NA
j_call: TRBJ2-7
v_call: TRBV7-2
d_call: TRBD1
cdr3_aa: CASSPRQGPYEQYF
cdr3_nt: TGTGCCAGCAGCCCTCGACAGGGACCCTACGAGCAGTACTTC

clone_size: NA
j_call: TRBJ2-1
v_call: TRBV10-3
d_call: TRBD2
cdr3_aa: CAISQSSGVGNEQFF
cdr3_nt: TGTGCCATCAGTCAATCTAGCGGGGTAGGTAATGAGCAGTTCTTC

clone_size: NA
j_call: TRBJ2-7
v_call: TRBV4-3
d_call: TRBD2
cdr3_aa: CASSQDREDSYEQYF
cdr3_nt: TGCGCCAGCAGCCAAGATCGGGAGGACTCCTACGAGCAGTACTTC

clone_size: NA
j_call: TRBJ2-5
v_call: TRBV7-8
d_call: TRBD2
cdr3_aa: CASSLVLAGQETQYF
cdr3_nt: TGTGCCAGCAGCTTAGTCTTAGCGGGCCAAGAGACCCAGTACTTC

clone_size: NA
j_call: TRBJ2-3
v_call: TRBV28
d_call: NA
cdr3_aa: CASSLPTNEGLTSLSDTQYF
cdr3_nt: TGTGCCAGCAGTTTACCCACAAATGAGGGACTGACATCGTTATCAGATACGCAGTATTTT

clone_size: NA
j_call: TRBJ2-1
v_call: TRBV29-1
d_call: TRBD1
cdr3_aa: CSVLGQGYNEQFF
cdr3_nt: TGCAGCGTTCTGGGACAGGGATACAATGAGCAGTTCTTC

clone_size: once
j_call: TRBJ2-3
v_call: TRBV7-7
d_call: NA
cdr3_aa: CASSLAGASLDTQYF
cdr3_nt: TGTGCCAGCAGCTTAGCGGGGGCGAGTTTGGATACGCAGTATTTT

clone_size: NA
j_call: TRBJ1-1
v_call: TRBV6-5
d_call: TRBD1
cdr3_aa: CASSGTANTEAFF
cdr3_nt: TGTGCCAGCAGTGGGACAGCCAACACTGAAGCTTTCTTT

clone_size: NA
j_call: TRBJ2-1
v_call: TRBV7-7
d_call: TRBD2
cdr3_aa: CASSRTSGRAIHEQFF
cdr3_nt: TGTGCTAGCAGCCGGACTAGCGGGAGGGCCATCCATGAGCAGTTCTTC

clone_size: NA
j_call: TRBJ2-5
v_call: TRBV28
d_call: NA
cdr3_aa: CASSLTTGLGETQYF
cdr3_nt: TGTGCCAGCAGTTTAACCACAGGGCTGGGAGAGACCCAGTACTTC

clone_size: NA
j_call: TRBJ2-4
v_call: TRBV7-2
d_call: TRBD2
cdr3_aa: CASSLGLAGVRTKNIQYF
cdr3_nt: TGTGCCAGCAGCCTGGGACTAGCGGGAGTCCGGACCAAAAACATTCAGTACTTC

clone_size: NA
j_call: TRBJ1-1
v_call: TRBV28
d_call: NA
cdr3_aa: CASKGAESTEAFF
cdr3_nt: TGTGCCAGCAAAGGGGCCGAGAGCACTGAAGCTTTCTTT

clone_size: NA
j_call: TRBJ2-7
v_call: TRBV18
d_call: NA
cdr3_aa: CASSPSEGYEQYF
cdr3_nt: TGTGCCAGCTCACCATCAGAGGGTTACGAGCAGTACTTC